One and the same sample provided the 14 T cell receptor beta chains below, sequenced in a study of blood T cells in healthy people across ages. Primed by a sample-barcoded 5' primer and a J-beta primer mix, a second PCR proceeded for about 7 to 11 cycles. A single record per CDR3 protein comes from TCRdb applying MiXCR to the 5' RACE reads. The sample shows under 800,000 distinct CDR3 sequences, 35% to 45% of them seen only once. The sequenced sample was blood. These receptors came from a woman aged 55-70 years in good health.

The chain has TRBV10-3 and TRBJ2-5; 10 bases are shared with TRBD1. The J call is in doubt because the DNA end fits TRBJ2-7 better. CDR1 is ENHRY, CDR2 SYGVKD, per germline. This CDR3 is built from 14 residues. The CDR3 spells CAISAPGTGDEQYF. CDR3 DNA: TGTGCCATCAGTGCCCCCGGGACAGGGGACGAGCAGTACTTC.

Remarks on this clonotype: An end of the junction does not agree with germline; a read error may underlie this. The gene calls are TRBV5-1 and TRBJ1-4; 9 nucleotides line up with TRBD1. The CDR3 has 16 amino acids. Germline V CDR1 and CDR2: SGHRS, YFSETQ. The CDR3 region is CASSRQTGTGNGKLFF. The CDR3 nucleotides are TGCGCCAGCAGCCGTCAGACCGGGACAGGGAATGGAAAACTGTTTTTT.

The chain recombines TRBV6-2 or TRBV6-3 with TRBJ2-2, with D unresolved. CDR1 is MNHEY, CDR2 SVGEGT, per germline. The CDR3 loop spans 14 amino acids. Trimming left V 11 bases short and J 3 bases short, with 16 bases between. CDR3 bases: TGTGCCGCCCGCCCGGCAGGAGACACCGGGGAGCTGTTTTTT. Translating it yields CAARPAGDTGELFF.

The chain couples TRBV10-3 to TRBJ2-3, with D uncertain. Germline-derived CDR1 and CDR2 are ENHRY and SYGVKD. V was shortened by 11 bases and J by 4 bases, with 13 bases between the two germline ends. The CDR3 runs to 12 residues. The CDR3 DNA is TGTGCCGTCGGGCCACGGTCAGATACGCAGTATTTT. It specifies CAVGPRSDTQYF.

This chain links TRBV19 with TRBJ2-7; no clear D gene. V was pared by 3 bases and J by 3 bases, with 18 bases between. This CDR3 region has 16 residues. CDR1 is LNHDA, CDR2 SQIVND, per germline (reference sequence). The CDR3 loop reads CASSIRWAEERYEQYF. CDR3 bases: TGTGCCAGTAGTATCCGTTGGGCAGAAGAGCGCTACGAGCAGTACTTC.

This clonotype was found a few times. The chain carries TRBV14 and TRBJ2-1; 8 bases map to TRBD2. J lost 6 bases, V lost 4 bases, and 11 bases had no gene match. The CDR3 covers 16 residues. CDR1 is SGHDN and CDR2 is FVKESK in the germline V gene. DNA of the CDR3: TGTGCCAGCAGCCCCCGCCCAGGCGGGAGGACCAATGAGCAGTTCTTC. This gives the protein CASSPRPGGRTNEQFF.

A few counts support this clonotype. The chain carries TRBV9 and TRBJ2-7; D gene uncertain. CDR3 length: 14 amino acids. The germline V and J ends were trimmed by 0 bases and 0 bases, with 7 bases remaining between them. Germline-derived CDR1 and CDR2 are SGDLS and YYNGEE. The CDR3 sequence: CASSVGIFSYEQYF. The DNA of the CDR3 is TGTGCCAGCAGCGTAGGCATCTTCTCCTACGAGCAGTACTTC.

This clonotype was picked up a small number of times. The chain links TRBV2 to TRBJ2-1, with 9 nucleotides matching TRBD2. CDR3 length equals 15 residues. V shed 10 bases and J 8 bases; nucleotides not matched to a gene: 15. Germline V gene lookup returns CDR1 SNHLY and CDR2 FYNNEI. DNA for the CDR3: TGTGCCACCCAAGGGCTCGCGGGGGGGCCTCATGAGCAGTTCTTC. Protein: CATQGLAGGPHEQFF.

The chain is built from TRBV27 and TRBJ1-5; TRBD1 might be the D (6 bases). Germline values: CDR1 MNHEY, CDR2 SMNVEV (reference sequence). The V end lost 5 bases, the J end lost 9 bases, and 17 bases lay between the germline ends. The CDR3 is 14 amino acids. The CDR3 sequence: CASSPRGGQRPQHF. In DNA, the CDR3 is TGTGCCAGCAGTCCCCGTGGGGGACAAAGGCCCCAGCATTTT.

This clonotype has at least ten counts. V gene TRBV13 combines with J gene TRBJ2-1, with a possible D match to TRBD2 (5 bases). Trimming took 2 bases from V and 4 from J, leaving 12 bases between them. The CDR3 length is 15 residues. Germline V CDR1 and CDR2: PRHDT, FYEKMQ (reference sequence). In DNA form, the CDR3 reads TGTGCCAGCAGCTTACAGCTAGCTGGTTACAATGAGCAGTTCTTC. Amino acid sequence: CASSLQLAGYNEQFF. Full variable domain (missing parts from reference TRBV13 and TRBJ2-1): AAGVIQSPRHLIKEKRETATLKCYPIPRHDTVYWYQQGPGQDPQFLISFYEKMQSDKGSIPDRFSAQQFSDYHSELNMSSLELGDSALYFCASSLQLAGYNEQFFGPGTRLTVL.

V is TRBV21-1 and J is TRBJ2-5; the DNA was not used to check the table's D call, TRBD1. TRBV21-1 is given as a pseudogene. There are 13 residues in the CDR3. The CDR3 protein is CASRWTGGQTQYF. CDR3 nucleotide sequence: TGTGCCAGCAGATGGACAGGGGGCCAGACCCAGTACTTC.

This clonotype appeared a few times. V usage is TRBV7-9 and J usage is TRBJ2-7, with 8 bases matching TRBD1. Germline CDR1 reads SEHNR; CDR2 reads FQNEAQ (reference sequence). The CDR3 sequence is 17 residues long. Germline trimming cut 5 bases from V and 2 bases from J; bases unmatched to any gene: 14. The CDR3 protein is CASSPDPGQGFTYEQYF. In DNA, the CDR3 is TGTGCCAGCAGCCCCGACCCCGGACAGGGATTCACCTACGAGCAGTACTTC.

The genes are TRBV20-1 and TRBJ1-2; maybe TRBD1 (5 bases). The V gene's germline CDR1 is DFQATT and CDR2 SNEGSKA (reference sequence). Trimming stripped 0 bases from V and 12 bases from J, with 17 bases between. CDR3 length: 13 residues. This CDR3 is CSARDRREGGHTF. CDR3 nucleotides: TGCAGTGCTAGAGATCGCAGGGAAGGCGGCCACACCTTC.

The chain uses TRBV5-1 and TRBJ2-2, with D unclear. The CDR3 totals 12 residues. Germline CDR1 SGHRS, CDR2 YFSETQ. V lost 6 bases to trimming and J lost 2 bases, with 5 bases between them. This CDR3 reads CASMVNTGELFF. CDR3 in DNA: TGCGCCAGCATGGTTAACACCGGGGAGCTGTTTTTT.